This paragraph reports one T cell receptor (beta chain). The antigen is not known. The data were taken from a study of cytomegalovirus exposure and HLA in healthy donors. Among the approximately 110 subjects of the validation cohort, separate from the 666-subject first cohort, were the donors. General study points: Three chains linked to CMV were shown in vitro to be specific for CMV antigens. Most TCR sequences proved rare, with some public TCRs found in many donors. It was approximately 160 TCR beta chains that were listed as cytomegalovirus-associated.

TCRdb's copy holds only in-frame clones and misses some; the assay was immunoSEQ multiplex PCR. The sample yields approximately 140,000 clones, around 86% seen once. The germline CDR1 and CDR2 sequences are MRHNA and SNTAGT. CDR3 length equals 18 residues. V lost 0 bases to trimming and J lost 0 bases, with 15 bases between them. The sequence was obtained from a man in his late teens or twenties in good health and CMV-seropositive. The sequencing input was PBMCs. The gene calls are TRBV6-4 and TRBJ2-1; the D gene is possibly TRBD2 (6 bases). The CDR3: CASSDSILRGGSYNEQFF. CDR3 nucleotide sequence: TGTGCCAGCAGTGACTCGATCTTGAGGGGAGGCTCCTACAATGAGCAGTTCTTC.